This T cell receptor (beta chain) was sequenced for a study of blood T cell repertoires in COVID-19. The authors' processing: It was from reference gene primer amplification that nucleated cell counts were estimated. Repertoires were generated with immunoSEQ multiplex PCR, while TCRdb's copy carries only in-frame clones and drops some. V, J and clone size are those of that table, while D and trimming were read from the DNA. The repertoire has hundreds of thousands of clones, more than 75% of them found once; the top ten carry roughly 3.1%. This clonotype was obtained from a human donor in a cohort sampled during active COVID-19. The sequencing input was peripheral blood.

The CDR3 bases are TGTGCCAGCTCACCACGGGGACTAGGAGGGGATGAGCAGTTCTTC. It translates to CASSPRGLGGDEQFF. This sequence joins TRBV18 and TRBJ2-1; 8 positions agree with TRBD2. The CDR3 runs 15 residues. From germline, CDR1 is KGHSH and CDR2 LQKENI. V was clipped by 1 base and J by 8 bases; unmatched bases: 7.